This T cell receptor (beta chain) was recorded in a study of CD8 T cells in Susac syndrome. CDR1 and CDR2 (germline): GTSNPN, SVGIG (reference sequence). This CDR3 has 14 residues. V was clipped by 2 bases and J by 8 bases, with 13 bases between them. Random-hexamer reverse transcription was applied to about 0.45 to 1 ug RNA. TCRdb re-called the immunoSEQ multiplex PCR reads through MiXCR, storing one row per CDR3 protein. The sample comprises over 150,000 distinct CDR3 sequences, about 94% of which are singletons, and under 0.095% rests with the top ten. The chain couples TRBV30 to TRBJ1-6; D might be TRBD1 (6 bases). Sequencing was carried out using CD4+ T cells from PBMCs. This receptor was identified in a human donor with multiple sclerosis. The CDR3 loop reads CAWSWSGVDSPLHF. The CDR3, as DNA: TGTGCCTGGAGTTGGTCAGGGGTCGATTCACCCCTCCACTTT.